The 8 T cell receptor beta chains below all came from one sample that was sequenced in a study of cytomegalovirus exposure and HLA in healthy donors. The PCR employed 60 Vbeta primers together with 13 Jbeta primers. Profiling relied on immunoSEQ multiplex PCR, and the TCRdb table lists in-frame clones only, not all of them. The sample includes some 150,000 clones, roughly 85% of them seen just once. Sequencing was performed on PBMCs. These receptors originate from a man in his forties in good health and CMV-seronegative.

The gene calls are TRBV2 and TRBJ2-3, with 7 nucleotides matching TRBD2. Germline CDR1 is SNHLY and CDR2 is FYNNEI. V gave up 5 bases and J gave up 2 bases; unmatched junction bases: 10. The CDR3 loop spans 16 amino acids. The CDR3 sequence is CASSLAGARFTDTQYF. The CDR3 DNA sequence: TGTGCCAGCAGTTTAGCGGGCGCACGCTTCACAGATACGCAGTATTTT.

CDR3 loop: CASSLAGEGTEAFF. The DNA for the CDR3 is TGTGCCAGCAGCTTGGCAGGGGAGGGGACTGAAGCTTTCTTT. The rearrangement joins TRBV5-4 to TRBJ1-1, with D perhaps TRBD1 (6 bases). The CDR3 is 14 residues long. CDR1 and CDR2 from the germline V gene are SGHNT and YYREEE (reference sequence). V was pared by 0 bases and J by 5 bases, with 11 bases between.

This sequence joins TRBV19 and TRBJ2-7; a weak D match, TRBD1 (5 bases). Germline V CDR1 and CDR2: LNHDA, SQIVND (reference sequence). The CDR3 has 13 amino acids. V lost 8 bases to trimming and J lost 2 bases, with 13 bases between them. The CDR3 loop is CASRRGAAYEQYF. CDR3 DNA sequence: TGTGCCAGTCGTCGTGGGGCCGCCTACGAGCAGTACTTC.

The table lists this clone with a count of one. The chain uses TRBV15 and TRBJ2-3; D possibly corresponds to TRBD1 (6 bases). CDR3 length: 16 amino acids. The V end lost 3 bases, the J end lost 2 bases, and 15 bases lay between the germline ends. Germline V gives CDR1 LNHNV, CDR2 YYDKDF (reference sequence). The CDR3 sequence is CATSRVGQLITDTQYF. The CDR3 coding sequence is TGTGCCACCAGCAGGGTAGGACAGCTTATCACAGATACGCAGTATTTT.

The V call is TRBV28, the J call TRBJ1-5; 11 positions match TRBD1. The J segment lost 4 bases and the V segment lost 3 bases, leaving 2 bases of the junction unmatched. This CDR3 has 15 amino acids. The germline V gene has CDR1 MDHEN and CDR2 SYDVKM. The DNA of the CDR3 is TGTGCCAGCAGTTTGGGACAGGGGGTTAATCAGCCCCAGCATTTT. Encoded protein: CASSLGQGVNQPQHF.

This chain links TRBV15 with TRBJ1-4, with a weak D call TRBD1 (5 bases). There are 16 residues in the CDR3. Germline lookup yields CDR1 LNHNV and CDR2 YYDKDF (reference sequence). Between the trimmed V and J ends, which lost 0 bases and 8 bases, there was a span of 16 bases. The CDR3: CATSRDLGRVEEKLFF. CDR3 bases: TGTGCCACCAGCAGAGATCTAGGCAGGGTGGAGGAAAAACTGTTTTTT.

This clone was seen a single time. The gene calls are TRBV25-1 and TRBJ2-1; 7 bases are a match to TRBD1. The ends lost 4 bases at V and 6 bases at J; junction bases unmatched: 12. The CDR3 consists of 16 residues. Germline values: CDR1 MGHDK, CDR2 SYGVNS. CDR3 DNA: TGTGCCAGCAGTGTCACGACAGGGCAAGGGGGCAATGAGCAGTTCTTC. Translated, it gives CASSVTTGQGGNEQFF. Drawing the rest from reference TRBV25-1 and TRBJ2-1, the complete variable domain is EADIYQTPRYLVIGTGKKITLECSQTMGHDKMYWYQQDPGMELHLIHYSYGVNSTEKGDLSSESTVSRIRTEHFPLTLESARPSHTSQYLCASSVTTGQGGNEQFFGPGTRLTVL.

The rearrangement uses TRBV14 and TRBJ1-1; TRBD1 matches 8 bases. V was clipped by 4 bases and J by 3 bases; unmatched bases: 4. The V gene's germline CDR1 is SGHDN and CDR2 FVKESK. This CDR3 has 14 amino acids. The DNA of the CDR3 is TGTGCCAGCAGCCTCGGGACAGGACACACTGAAGCTTTCTTT. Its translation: CASSLGTGHTEAFF.